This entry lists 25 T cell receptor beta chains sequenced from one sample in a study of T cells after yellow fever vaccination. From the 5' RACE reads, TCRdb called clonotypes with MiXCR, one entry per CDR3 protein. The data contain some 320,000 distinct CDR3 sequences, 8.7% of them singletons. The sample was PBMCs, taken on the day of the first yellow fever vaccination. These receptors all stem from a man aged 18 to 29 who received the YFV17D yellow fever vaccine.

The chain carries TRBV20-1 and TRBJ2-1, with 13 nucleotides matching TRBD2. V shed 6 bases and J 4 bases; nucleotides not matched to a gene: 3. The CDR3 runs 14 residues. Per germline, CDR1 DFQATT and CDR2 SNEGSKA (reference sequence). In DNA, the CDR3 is TGCAGTGCCAAGACTAGCGGGGGGTACAATGAGCAGTTCTTC. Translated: CSAKTSGGYNEQFF.

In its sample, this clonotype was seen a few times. The CDR3 coding sequence is TGTGCCAGCAGCTTAGCGGGGAGGGAGACAGATACGCAGTATTTT. Translating gives CASSLAGRETDTQYF. The chain joins TRBV7-6 to TRBJ2-3, with 7 positions matching TRBD2. The CDR3 consists of 15 residues. Germline V CDR1 and CDR2: SGHVS, FNYEAQ. V lost 0 bases, J lost 3 bases, and 3 bases stayed unmatched.

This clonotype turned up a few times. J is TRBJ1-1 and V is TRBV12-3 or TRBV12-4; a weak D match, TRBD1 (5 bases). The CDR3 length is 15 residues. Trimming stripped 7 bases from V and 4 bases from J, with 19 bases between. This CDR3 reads CASILWDSQGTEAFF. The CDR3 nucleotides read TGTGCCAGCATACTGTGGGACTCCCAAGGCACTGAAGCTTTCTTT.

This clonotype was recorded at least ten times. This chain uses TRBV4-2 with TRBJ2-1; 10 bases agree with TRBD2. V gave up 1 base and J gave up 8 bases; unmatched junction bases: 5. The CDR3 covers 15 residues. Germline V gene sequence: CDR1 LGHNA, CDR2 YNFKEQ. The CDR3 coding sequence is TGTGCCAGCAGCCAAGGAGCGGGGGGGCTTGATGAGCAGTTCTTC. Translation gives CASSQGAGGLDEQFF.

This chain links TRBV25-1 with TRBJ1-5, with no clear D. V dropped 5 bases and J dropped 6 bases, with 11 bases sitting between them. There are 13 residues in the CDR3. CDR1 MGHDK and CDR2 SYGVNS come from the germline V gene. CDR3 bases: TGTGCCAGCAGTTCGGGATTCTCTCAGCCCCAGCATTTT. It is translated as CASSSGFSQPQHF.

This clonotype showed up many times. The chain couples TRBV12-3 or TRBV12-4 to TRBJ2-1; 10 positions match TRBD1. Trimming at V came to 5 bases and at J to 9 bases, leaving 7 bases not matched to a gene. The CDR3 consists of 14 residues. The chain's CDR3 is CASSPGTGAGEQFF. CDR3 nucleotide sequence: TGTGCCAGCAGTCCCGGGACAGGGGCCGGTGAGCAGTTCTTC.

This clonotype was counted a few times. The CDR3 DNA sequence: TGTGCCATCGGGGTCGAGGGGTCGGGCACAGATACGCAGTATTTT. Translated: CAIGVEGSGTDTQYF. V usage is TRBV10-3 and J usage is TRBJ2-3; D could derive from TRBD1 or TRBD2 (5 bases each). The CDR3 totals 15 residues. V was cut by 8 bases and J by 1 base, with 16 bases left in between. In germline, CDR1 is ENHRY, CDR2 SYGVKD.

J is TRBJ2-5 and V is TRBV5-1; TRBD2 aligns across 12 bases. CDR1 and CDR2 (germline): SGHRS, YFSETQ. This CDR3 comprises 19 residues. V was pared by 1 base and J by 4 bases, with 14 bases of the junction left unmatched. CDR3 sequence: CASSLPRSPSGGVGETQYF. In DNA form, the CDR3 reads TGCGCCAGCAGCTTGCCCCGGTCCCCTAGCGGGGGGGTTGGAGAGACCCAGTACTTC.

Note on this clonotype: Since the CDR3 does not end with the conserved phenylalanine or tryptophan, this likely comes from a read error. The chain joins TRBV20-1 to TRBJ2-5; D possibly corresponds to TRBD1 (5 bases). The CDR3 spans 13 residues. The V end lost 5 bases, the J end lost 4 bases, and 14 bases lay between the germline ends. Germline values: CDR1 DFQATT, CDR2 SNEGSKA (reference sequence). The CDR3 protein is CSAPAGRRETQYI. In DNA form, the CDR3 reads TGCAGTGCTCCGGCAGGGCGGAGAGAGACCCAGTACATC.

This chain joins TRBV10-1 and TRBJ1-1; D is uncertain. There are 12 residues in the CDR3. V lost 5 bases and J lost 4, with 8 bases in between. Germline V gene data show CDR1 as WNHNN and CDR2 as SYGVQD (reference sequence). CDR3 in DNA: TGCGCCAGCAGTAGGCGGTTCACTGAAGCTTTCTTT. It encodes CASSRRFTEAFF.

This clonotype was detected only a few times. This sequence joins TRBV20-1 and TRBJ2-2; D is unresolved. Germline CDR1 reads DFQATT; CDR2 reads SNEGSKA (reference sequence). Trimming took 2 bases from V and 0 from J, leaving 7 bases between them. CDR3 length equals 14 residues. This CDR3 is CSARRSANTGELFF. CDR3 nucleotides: TGCAGTGCTAGACGGAGCGCGAACACCGGGGAGCTGTTTTTT.

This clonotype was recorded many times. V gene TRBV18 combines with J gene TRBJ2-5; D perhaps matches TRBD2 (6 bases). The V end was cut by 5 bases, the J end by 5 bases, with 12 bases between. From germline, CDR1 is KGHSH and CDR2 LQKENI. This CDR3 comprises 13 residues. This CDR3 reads CASSSRRGETQYF. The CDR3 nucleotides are TGTGCCAGCTCATCTCGACGGGGGGAGACCCAGTACTTC.

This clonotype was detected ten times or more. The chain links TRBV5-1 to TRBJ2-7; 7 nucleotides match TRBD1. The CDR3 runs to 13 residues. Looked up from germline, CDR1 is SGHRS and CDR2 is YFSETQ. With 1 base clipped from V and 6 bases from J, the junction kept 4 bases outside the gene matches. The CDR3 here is CASSLNRGGEQYF. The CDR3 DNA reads TGCGCCAGCAGCTTGAACAGGGGCGGCGAGCAGTACTTC.

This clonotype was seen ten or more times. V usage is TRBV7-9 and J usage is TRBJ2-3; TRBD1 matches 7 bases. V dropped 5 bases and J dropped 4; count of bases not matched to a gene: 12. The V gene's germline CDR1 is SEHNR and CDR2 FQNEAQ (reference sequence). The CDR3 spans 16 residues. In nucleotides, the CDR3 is TGTGCCAGCAGCCAACACAGGGGCGCCAGCCCAGATACGCAGTATTTT. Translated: CASSQHRGASPDTQYF.

CDR3 nucleotides: TGTGCCAGCAGACCCTCGGGGACAGGGGCCCTTCGCCCTGAAGCTTTCTTT. Encoded protein: CASRPSGTGALRPEAFF. This rearrangement joins TRBV12-3 or TRBV12-4 to TRBJ1-1, with 10 bases aligning to TRBD1. Losses at the gene ends were 6 bases for V and 6 bases for J; bases not matched to a gene: 16. The CDR3 is made up of 17 amino acids.

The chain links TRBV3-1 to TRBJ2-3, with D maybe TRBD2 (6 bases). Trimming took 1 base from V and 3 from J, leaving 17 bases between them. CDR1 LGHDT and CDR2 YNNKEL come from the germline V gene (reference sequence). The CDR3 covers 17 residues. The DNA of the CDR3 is TGTGCCAGCAGCCAAGCCGGGTCCCGGGGGAGGACAGATACGCAGTATTTT. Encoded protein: CASSQAGSRGRTDTQYF.

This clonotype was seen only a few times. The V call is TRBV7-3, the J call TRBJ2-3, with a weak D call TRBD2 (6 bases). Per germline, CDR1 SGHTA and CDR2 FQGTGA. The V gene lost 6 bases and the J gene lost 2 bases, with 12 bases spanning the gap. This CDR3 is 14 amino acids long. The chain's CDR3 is CASSPGTVTDTQYF. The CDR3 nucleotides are TGTGCCAGCAGTCCCGGGACTGTCACAGATACGCAGTATTTT.

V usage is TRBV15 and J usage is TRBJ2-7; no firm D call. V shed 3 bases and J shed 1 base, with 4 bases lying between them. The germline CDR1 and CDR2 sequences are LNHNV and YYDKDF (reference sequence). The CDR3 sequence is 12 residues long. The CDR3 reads CATSRDSYEQYF. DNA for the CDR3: TGTGCCACCAGCAGGGATTCCTACGAGCAGTACTTC. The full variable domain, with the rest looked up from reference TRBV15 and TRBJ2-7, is DAMVIQNPRYQVTQFGKPVTLSCSQTLNHNVMYWYQQKSSQAPKLLFHYYDKDFNNEADTPDNFQSRRPNTSFCFLDIRSPGLGDTAMYLCATSRDSYEQYFGPGTRLTVT.

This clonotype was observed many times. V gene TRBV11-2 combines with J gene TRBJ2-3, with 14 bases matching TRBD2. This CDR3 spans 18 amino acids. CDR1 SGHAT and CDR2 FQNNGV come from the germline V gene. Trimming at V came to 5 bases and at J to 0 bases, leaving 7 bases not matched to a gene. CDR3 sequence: CASSLRLAGGRSTDTQYF. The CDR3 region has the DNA TGTGCCAGCAGCCTCCGACTAGCGGGGGGGAGGAGCACAGATACGCAGTATTTT.

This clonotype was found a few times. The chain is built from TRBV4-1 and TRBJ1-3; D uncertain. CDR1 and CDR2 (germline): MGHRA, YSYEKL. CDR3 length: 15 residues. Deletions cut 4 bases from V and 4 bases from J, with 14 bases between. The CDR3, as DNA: TGCGCCAGCAGCCTACCGACGGGTTTCGGAAACACCATATATTTT. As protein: CASSLPTGFGNTIYF.

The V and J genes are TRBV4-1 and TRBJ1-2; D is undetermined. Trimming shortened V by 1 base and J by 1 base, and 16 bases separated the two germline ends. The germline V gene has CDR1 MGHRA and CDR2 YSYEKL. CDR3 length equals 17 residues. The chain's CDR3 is CASSQVSGIGVNYGYTF. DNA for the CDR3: TGCGCCAGCAGCCAAGTATCCGGGATCGGGGTTAACTATGGCTACACCTTC.

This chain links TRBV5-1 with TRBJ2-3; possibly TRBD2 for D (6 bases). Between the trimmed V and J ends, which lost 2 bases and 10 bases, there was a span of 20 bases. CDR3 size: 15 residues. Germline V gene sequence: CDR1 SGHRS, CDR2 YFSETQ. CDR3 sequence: CASSFLGLPHLPQYF. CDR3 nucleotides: TGCGCCAGCAGCTTCTTGGGACTTCCACACCTCCCGCAGTATTTT.

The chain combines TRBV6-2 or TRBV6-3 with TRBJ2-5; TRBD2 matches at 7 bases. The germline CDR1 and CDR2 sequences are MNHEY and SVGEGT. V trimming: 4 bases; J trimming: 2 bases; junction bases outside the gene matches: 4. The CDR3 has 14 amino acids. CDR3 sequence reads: CASSLGGMQETQYF. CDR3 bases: TGTGCCAGCAGTTTGGGGGGGATGCAAGAGACCCAGTACTTC.

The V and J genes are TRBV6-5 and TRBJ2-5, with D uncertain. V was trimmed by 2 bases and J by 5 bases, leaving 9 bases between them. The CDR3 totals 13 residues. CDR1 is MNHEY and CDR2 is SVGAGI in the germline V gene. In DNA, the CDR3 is TGTGCCAGCAGTTACCCCTCCAAGGAGACCCAGTACTTC. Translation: CASSYPSKETQYF.

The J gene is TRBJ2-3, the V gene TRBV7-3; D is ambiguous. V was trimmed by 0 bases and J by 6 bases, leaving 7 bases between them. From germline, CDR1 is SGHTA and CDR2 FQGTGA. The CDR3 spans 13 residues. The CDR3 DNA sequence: TGTGCCAGCAGCTTAACAAAGCTGGATACGCAGTATTTT. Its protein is CASSLTKLDTQYF.